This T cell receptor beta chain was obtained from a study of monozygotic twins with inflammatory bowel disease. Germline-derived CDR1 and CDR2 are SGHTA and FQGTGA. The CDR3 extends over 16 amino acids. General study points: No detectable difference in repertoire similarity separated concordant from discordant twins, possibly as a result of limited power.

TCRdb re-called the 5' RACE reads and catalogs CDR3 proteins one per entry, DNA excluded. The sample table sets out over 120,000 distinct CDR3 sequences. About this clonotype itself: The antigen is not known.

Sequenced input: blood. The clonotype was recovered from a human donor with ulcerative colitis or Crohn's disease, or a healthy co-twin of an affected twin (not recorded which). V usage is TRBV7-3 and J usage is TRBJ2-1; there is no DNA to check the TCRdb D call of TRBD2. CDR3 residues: CASSLEGGSSYNEQFF.